The 32 T cell receptor beta chains listed next were all sequenced from one sample in a study of blood T cell repertoires in COVID-19. Libraries were prepared by immunoSEQ multiplex PCR; TCRdb keeps only in-frame clonotypes and omits some of them. The top ten hold approximately 0.55% of the sample, which has 150,000 or so clones, roughly nine tenths seen once. Sequencing was performed on peripheral blood. Receptor source: a man aged 50-59 years with acute or convalescent COVID-19.

The J gene is TRBJ1-1, the V gene TRBV28, with D possibly TRBD1 on 6 matching bases. V was trimmed by 6 bases and J by 8 bases, leaving 13 bases between them. The CDR3 is made up of 12 amino acids. Germline CDR1 reads MDHEN; CDR2 reads SYDVKM. The CDR3 DNA follows: TGTGCCAGCAGACCCCCTGACAGGGAAGCTTTCTTT. Translated: CASRPPDREAFF.

V and J are TRBV12-1 and TRBJ2-5; the DNA was not compared with TRBD1, the D call given in the table. TRBV12-1 is shown as a pseudogene. CDR3 length: 11 amino acids. The CDR3 DNA sequence: TGTGACACGACAGGCCAAGAGACCCAGTACTTC. This sequence encodes CDTTGQETQYF.

This chain uses TRBV7-2 with TRBJ2-1, with a possible D match to TRBD2 (5 bases). This CDR3 has 16 amino acids. Germline CDR1 is SGHTA and CDR2 is FQGNSA. V was trimmed by 0 bases and J by 5 bases, leaving 14 bases between them. The CDR3 is CASSLAQGWRDNEQFF. In DNA form, the CDR3 reads TGTGCCAGCAGCTTAGCGCAAGGGTGGCGGGACAATGAGCAGTTCTTC.

The chain has TRBV18 and TRBJ1-1; the match to TRBD1 covers 9 bases. The CDR3 spans 17 residues. Germline V gene sequence: CDR1 KGHSH, CDR2 LQKENI. J lost 0 bases, V lost 3 bases, and 8 bases had no gene match. The CDR3 spells CASSPYEQGAMNTEAFF. CDR3 coding DNA: TGTGCCAGCTCACCCTACGAACAGGGGGCCATGAACACTGAAGCTTTCTTT.

The rearrangement uses TRBV9 and TRBJ1-2, with 7 bases aligning to TRBD1. V shed 2 bases and J 5 bases; nucleotides not matched to a gene: 3. CDR1 is SGDLS, CDR2 YYNGEE, per germline. The CDR3 runs to 13 residues. CDR3 nucleotide sequence: TGTGCCAGCAGCGTCCGGGACAGATATGGCTACACCTTC. Translation gives CASSVRDRYGYTF.

This clone appeared a single time. The chain joins TRBV2 to TRBJ2-7, with TRBD1 matching 11 bases. The ends lost 8 bases at V and 9 bases at J; junction bases unmatched: 9. The CDR3 sequence is 13 residues long. Germline CDR1 SNHLY, CDR2 FYNNEI. For the CDR3, the DNA is TGTGCCAGCGGCTCAGGGACAGGGGGAGCGCAGTACGTC. Translating gives CASGSGTGGAQYV.

CDR3 in amino acids: CASSQSGPGGSGNQPQHF. The CDR3, as DNA: TGTGCCAGCAGCCAATCGGGGCCAGGGGGATCGGGCAATCAGCCCCAGCATTTT. This chain links TRBV16 with TRBJ1-5, with TRBD1 identical over 7 bases. The V and J ends lost 0 bases and 2 bases, in that order; junction bases with no gene match: 10. The CDR3 sequence is 18 residues long. CDR1 is KGHSY and CDR2 is FQNENV in the germline V gene.

The J gene is TRBJ2-7, the V gene TRBV5-4, with D maybe TRBD1 (6 bases). V lost 5 bases, J lost 0 bases, and 12 bases lay in between. CDR1 and CDR2 from the germline V gene are SGHNT and YYREEE (reference sequence). The CDR3 loop spans 14 amino acids. The CDR3 nucleotides are TGTGCCAGCAGGGGGAAGACAGGCTCCTACGAGCAGTACTTC. This translates into CASRGKTGSYEQYF.

This sequence joins TRBV3-1 (or the pseudogene TRBV3-2) and TRBJ2-7; 12 nucleotides line up with TRBD2. This CDR3 comprises 17 residues. V lost 2 bases, J lost 3 bases, and 8 bases stayed unmatched. Germline V CDR1 and CDR2: LGHDT, YNNKEL (reference sequence). The chain's CDR3 is CASSQLRTSGIFYEQYF. The CDR3 nucleotides are TGTGCCAGCAGCCAACTGCGGACTAGCGGGATCTTCTACGAGCAGTACTTC.

The chain joins TRBV15 to TRBJ2-1, with 10 bases that match TRBD1. Unmatched junction bases numbered 5, after V lost 3 bases and J lost 6 bases. The germline V gene encodes CDR1 LNHNV and CDR2 YYDKDF (reference sequence). The CDR3 has 15 residues. The CDR3 region is CATSRAGTGVNEQFF. As DNA, the CDR3 is TGTGCCACCAGCAGGGCCGGGACAGGGGTCAATGAGCAGTTCTTC.

This rearrangement joins TRBV5-8 to TRBJ2-7, with D perhaps matching TRBD1 (5 bases). This CDR3 comprises 15 residues. Germline V lookup: CDR1 SGHTS, CDR2 YDEGEE. The V and J ends lost 2 bases and 1 base respectively, with 13 bases between them. The CDR3 coding sequence is TGTGCCAGCAGCTTCGGAGACAGCAAGTCCTACGAGCAGTACTTC. Translated: CASSFGDSKSYEQYF.

The rearrangement uses TRBV28 and TRBJ1-3; no reliable D call. Per the germline V gene, CDR1 is MDHEN and CDR2 is SYDVKM. Between the trimmed V and J ends, which lost 4 bases and 0 bases, there was a span of 7 bases. The CDR3 length is 14 residues. The CDR3 sequence: CASSSPGSGNTIYF. The CDR3 nucleotides read TGTGCCAGCAGTTCTCCGGGCTCTGGAAACACCATATATTTT.

The genes are TRBV7-9 and TRBJ1-5; D might be TRBD1 (6 bases). There are 14 residues in the CDR3. CDR1 is SEHNR and CDR2 is FQNEAQ in the germline V gene (reference sequence). The ends were cut back, 5 bases at V and 5 bases at J, with 13 bases in the middle. CDR3 protein: CASSGAGAYQPQHF. DNA of the CDR3: TGTGCCAGCAGCGGGGCGGGGGCCTATCAGCCCCAGCATTTT.

This chain joins TRBV6-1 and TRBJ1-6, with a possible D match to TRBD1 (5 bases). Germline V gene data show CDR1 as MNHNS and CDR2 as SASEGT. Trimming removed 0 bases from V and 14 bases from J, with 20 bases in between. The CDR3 is 16 amino acids. CDR3 in amino acids: CASSEAGRRGGGSLHF. Written as DNA, the CDR3 is TGTGCCAGCAGTGAAGCGGGGAGGCGGGGCGGAGGATCCCTCCACTTT.

This chain joins TRBV11-2 and TRBJ1-1; 7 bases agree with TRBD1. This CDR3 has 14 amino acids. The germline CDR1 and CDR2 sequences are SGHAT and FQNNGV. J was trimmed by 1 base and V by 7 bases; bases with no gene match: 6. As DNA, the CDR3 is TGTGCCAGCACCCTACAGGGGCCGAACACTGAAGCTTTCTTT. It specifies CASTLQGPNTEAFF.

The DNA of the CDR3 is TGTGCCTGGAGTTCCCCCCCTCAAGAGACCCAGTACTTC. Amino acid sequence: CAWSSPPQETQYF. This chain links TRBV30 with TRBJ2-5; D unclear. The germline V gene has CDR1 GTSNPN and CDR2 SVGIG (reference sequence). V shed 2 bases and J shed 2 bases, with 9 bases lying between them. The CDR3 totals 13 residues. The full variable domain, in which reference TRBV30 and TRBJ2-5 provide the parts outside the CDR3, is SQTIHQWPATLVQPVGSPLSLECTVEGTSNPNLYWYRQAAGRGLQLLFYSVGIGQISSEVPQNLSASRPQDRQFILSSKKLLLSDSGFYLCAWSSPPQETQYFGPGTRLLVL.

The V and J genes are TRBV5-6 and TRBJ1-5, with D possibly TRBD1 on 6 matching bases. V was clipped by 4 bases and J by 6 bases, with 17 bases between them. CDR1 is SGHDT, CDR2 YYEEEE, per germline. This CDR3 has 15 residues. This chain's CDR3 is CASSLTRGGSQPQHF. Written as DNA, the CDR3 is TGTGCCAGCAGCCTGACGAGGGGGGGAAGTCAGCCCCAGCATTTT. Full variable domain (rest looked up from reference TRBV5-6 and TRBJ1-5): DAGVTQSPTHLIKTRGQQVTLRCSPKSGHDTVSWYQQALGQGPQFIFQYYEEEERQRGNFPDRFSGHQFPNYSSELNVNALLLGDSALYLCASSLTRGGSQPQHFGDGTRLSIL.

The chain links TRBV3-1 (or the pseudogene TRBV3-2) to TRBJ2-1, with a weak D call TRBD2 (5 bases). Germline V gene data show CDR1 as LGHDT and CDR2 as YNNKEL (reference sequence). The CDR3 runs 15 residues. Trimming took off 1 base at V and 2 bases at J, with 9 bases between the two ends. CDR3: CASSQGVGTYNEQFF. The CDR3 nucleotides are TGTGCCAGCAGCCAAGGTGTCGGGACCTACAATGAGCAGTTCTTC.

The gene calls are TRBV19 and TRBJ1-4; D gene ambiguous. CDR1 is LNHDA and CDR2 is SQIVND in the germline V gene (reference sequence). V was clipped by 9 bases and J by 7 bases, with 21 bases between them. The CDR3 has 15 residues. CDR3: CASREGGSGGEKLFF. In nucleotides, the CDR3 is TGTGCCAGCCGAGAGGGCGGGTCTGGCGGTGAAAAACTGTTTTTT. Drawing the rest from reference TRBV19 and TRBJ1-4, the complete variable domain is DGGITQSPKYLFRKEGQNVTLSCEQNLNHDAMYWYRQDPGQGLRLIYYSQIVNDFQKGDIAEGYSVSREKKESFPLTVTSAQKNPTAFYLCASREGGSGGEKLFFGSGTQLSVL.

This sequence joins TRBV11-2 and TRBJ1-3, with no clear D. CDR1 is SGHAT, CDR2 FQNNGV, per germline. Trimming shortened V by 2 bases and J by 4 bases, and 12 bases separated the two germline ends. The CDR3 covers 15 residues. CDR3 DNA: TGTGCCAGCAGCTTATCGCCCGCACAGGGAAACACCATATATTTT. Its protein product is CASSLSPAQGNTIYF. Looking up the rest from reference TRBV11-2 and TRBJ1-3 gives the full variable domain: EAGVAQSPRYKIIEKRQSVAFWCNPISGHATLYWYQQILGQGPKLLIQFQNNGVVDDSQLPKDRFSAERLKGVDSTLKIQPAKLEDSAVYLCASSLSPAQGNTIYFGEGSWLTVV.

V is TRBV15 and J is TRBJ2-1, with no clear D. The germline V gene encodes CDR1 LNHNV and CDR2 YYDKDF (reference sequence). The V gene lost 5 bases and the J gene lost 1 base, with 9 bases spanning the gap. The CDR3 is 14 residues long. The CDR3 sequence: CATSGLNSYNEQFF. The CDR3 DNA sequence: TGTGCCACCAGCGGGCTAAATTCCTACAATGAGCAGTTCTTC.

V is TRBV4-3 and J is TRBJ1-1, with TRBD1 as a possible D gene (6 bases). V gave up 3 bases and J gave up 0 bases, with 8 bases separating them. CDR3 length equals 14 residues. The germline gives CDR1 LGHNA, CDR2 YSLEER. CDR3 region: CASSHGQMNTEAFF. The CDR3 nucleotides are TGCGCCAGCAGCCACGGACAGATGAACACTGAAGCTTTCTTT.

This chain connects TRBV6-5 to TRBJ2-7, with 12 bases identical to TRBD2. There are 15 residues in the CDR3. Losses at the gene ends were 6 bases for V and 6 bases for J; bases not matched to a gene: 9. From germline, CDR1 is MNHEY and CDR2 SVGAGI. CDR3 sequence reads: CASRQLAGGKVEQYF. The DNA of the CDR3 is TGTGCCAGCAGACAACTAGCGGGAGGTAAAGTCGAGCAGTACTTC.

This chain links TRBV7-8 with TRBJ2-1; 7 bases fit TRBD1. This CDR3 has 16 residues. V lost 6 bases to trimming and J lost 0 bases; unmatched junction nucleotides: 8. The germline CDR1 and CDR2 sequences are SGHVS and FQNEAQ. CDR3 in DNA: TGTGCCAGCAGGCATAACCGGGACAGCTCCTACAATGAGCAGTTCTTC. Translation: CASRHNRDSSYNEQFF.

The chain recombines TRBV7-2 with TRBJ1-2; the match to TRBD1 covers 7 bases. V lost 7 bases, J lost 4 bases, and 6 bases stayed unmatched. CDR1 is SGHTA, CDR2 FQGNSA, per germline. This CDR3 is built from 13 residues. CDR3 in amino acids: CASTKTGVYGYTF. The CDR3, as DNA: TGTGCCAGCACAAAAACAGGGGTCTATGGCTACACCTTC.

The rearrangement links TRBV5-1 to TRBJ1-4; 10 bases agree with TRBD1. The length of the CDR3 is 17 residues. V shed 4 bases and J 8 bases; nucleotides not matched to a gene: 14. CDR1 SGHRS and CDR2 YFSETQ come from the germline V gene. CDR3: CASSPSTRQGAGEKLFF. CDR3 sequence (DNA): TGCGCCAGCAGCCCGTCGACCCGACAGGGGGCGGGCGAAAAACTGTTTTTT.

This clone has just one count. The rearrangement uses TRBV19 and TRBJ2-3, with TRBD1 as a possible D gene (6 bases). This CDR3 region has 15 residues. CDR1 is LNHDA and CDR2 is SQIVND in the germline V gene (reference sequence). Trimming stripped 8 bases from V and 4 bases from J, with 19 bases between. CDR3 residues: CASAPRGGVADTQYF. CDR3 bases: TGTGCCAGTGCCCCCAGGGGTGGGGTCGCAGATACGCAGTATTTT.

This chain uses TRBV5-1 with TRBJ1-5, with 7 bases lining up with TRBD1. With V trimmed by 4 bases and J by 5 bases, 3 bases remained unmatched. This CDR3 is built from 13 residues. CDR1 and CDR2 from the germline V gene are SGHRS and YFSETQ. CDR3 amino acids: CASSIDRDQPQHF. The DNA for the CDR3 is TGCGCCAGCAGCATTGACAGGGATCAGCCCCAGCATTTT.

This clone was observed once. The chain employs TRBV28 and TRBJ2-1; 11 positions agree with TRBD2. Per the germline V gene, CDR1 is MDHEN and CDR2 is SYDVKM. Trimming at V came to 6 bases and at J to 6 bases, leaving 10 bases not matched to a gene. This CDR3 has 16 amino acids. The CDR3 sequence is CASRGTSGQAPNEQFF. CDR3 coding DNA: TGTGCCAGCAGGGGGACTAGCGGCCAAGCTCCCAATGAGCAGTTCTTC. Full variable domain (remainder filled in from reference TRBV28 and TRBJ2-1): DVKVTQSSRYLVKRTGEKVFLECVQDMDHENMFWYRQDPGLGLRLIYFSYDVKMKEKGDIPEGYSVSREKKERFSLILESASTNQTSMYLCASRGTSGQAPNEQFFGPGTRLTVL.

V usage is TRBV7-6 and J usage is TRBJ1-6; D gene unclear. The V end was cut by 2 bases, the J end by 7 bases, with 12 bases between. Germline CDR1 reads SGHVS; CDR2 reads FNYEAQ. This CDR3 has 15 residues. The chain's CDR3 is CASSLQPGENSPLHF. The CDR3 nucleotides read TGTGCCAGCAGCTTACAACCGGGAGAAAATTCACCCCTCCACTTT.

The chain recombines TRBV6-5 with TRBJ1-4; D is unclear. V shed 8 bases and J shed 10 bases, with 8 bases lying between them. CDR3 length: 10 residues. CDR1 MNHEY and CDR2 SVGAGI come from the germline V gene. CDR3 bases: TGTGCCAGCTCCGCGGGAAAACTGTTTTTT. Translation: CASSAGKLFF.

The chain has TRBV5-8 and TRBJ2-1; 10 bases align to TRBD1. V was clipped by 3 bases and J by 5 bases; unmatched bases: 5. Germline-derived CDR1 and CDR2 are SGHTS and YDEGEE. The CDR3 extends over 15 amino acids. CDR3 in amino acids: CASSSGTGVNNEQFF. For the CDR3, the DNA is TGTGCCAGCAGCTCCGGGACAGGGGTGAACAATGAGCAGTTCTTC.